The 5 T cell receptor beta chains below come from one sample, sequenced in a study of OX40 agonist ivuxolimab in advanced cancers. Sequencing was performed with immunoSEQ multiplex PCR; in TCRdb, only in-frame clones are kept and a portion is missing. The sample lists about 20,000 clones; less than 90% were seen once. Source: CD4+ or CD8+ T cells sorted from blood, taken in a trial of the OX40 agonist ivuxolimab. The receptors stem from an adult with an advanced solid tumor such as melanoma, head and neck, liver or kidney cancer.

Written as DNA, the CDR3 is TGTGCCAGCAGTTTTGCAGGGCCCCCATCTGGGGCCAACGTCCTGACTTTC. It is translated as CASSFAGPPSGANVLTF. The chain couples TRBV27 to TRBJ2-6; TRBD1 might be the D (5 bases). The CDR3 length is 17 residues. Trimming shortened V by 3 bases and J by 1 base, and 13 bases separated the two germline ends. Germline CDR1 and CDR2: MNHEY and SMNVEV (reference sequence).

This chain uses TRBV6-5 with TRBJ2-7; 8 bases are shared with TRBD2. The CDR3 extends over 15 amino acids. CDR1 is MNHEY and CDR2 is SVGAGI in the germline V gene. V trimming: 0 bases; J trimming: 0 bases; junction bases outside the gene matches: 1. The DNA of the CDR3 is TGTGCCAGCAGTTACTCGAGCGGGGGCTCCTACGAGCAGTACTTC. This gives the protein CASSYSSGGSYEQYF.

This chain joins TRBV6-5 and TRBJ2-3; D unresolved. The CDR3 has 12 residues. The V and J ends lost 4 bases and 8 bases respectively, with 10 bases between them. In germline, CDR1 is MNHEY, CDR2 SVGAGI. The CDR3 sequence is CASSSPSATQYF. The CDR3 DNA reads as TGTGCCAGCAGTTCCCCCTCGGCTACGCAGTATTTT.

The chain joins TRBV13 to TRBJ2-3; 9 bases map to TRBD1. The CDR3 has 17 residues. V lost 2 bases to trimming and J lost 7 bases; unmatched junction nucleotides: 13. CDR1 and CDR2 from the germline V gene are PRHDT and FYEKMQ (reference sequence). The CDR3 sequence is CASSLFFGTGSGNTQYF. As DNA, the CDR3 is TGTGCCAGCAGCTTATTTTTTGGGACAGGGTCGGGAAATACGCAGTATTTT.

The chain carries TRBV6-5 and TRBJ2-5; D possibly corresponds to TRBD2 (5 bases). The V and J ends lost 1 base and 3 bases respectively, with 12 bases between them. The length of the CDR3 is 15 residues. Germline V gives CDR1 MNHEY, CDR2 SVGAGI. The CDR3, as DNA: TGTGCCAGCAGTTACTTCGAGGGAGCAAAAGAGACCCAGTACTTC. It translates to CASSYFEGAKETQYF.